Below, 4 T cell receptor beta chains from the same sample are listed, as sequenced in a study of blood T cell repertoires in COVID-19. TCRdb's table, derived via immunoSEQ multiplex PCR, lists solely in-frame clones and lacks some. The sample gives over 200,000 clones, roughly 85% of which show up once; around 2.5% is in the top ten. Material for sequencing was peripheral blood. The receptors originated from a woman between 65 and 79 years old with active or convalescent COVID-19.

CDR3 residues: CASSHPGQSYNEQFF. CDR3 DNA sequence: TGTGCCAGCAGTCACCCGGGACAGTCCTACAATGAGCAGTTCTTC. This chain links TRBV27 with TRBJ2-1, with 7 nucleotides matching TRBD1. V trimming: 5 bases; J trimming: 1 base; junction bases outside the gene matches: 5. Germline V gene lookup returns CDR1 MNHEY and CDR2 SMNVEV (reference sequence). The CDR3 covers 15 residues.

The J gene is TRBJ2-7, the V gene TRBV9, with D possibly being TRBD2 (5 bases). CDR3 size: 17 residues. Germline V lookup: CDR1 SGDLS, CDR2 YYNGEE. The V and J ends lost 4 bases and 8 bases respectively, with 28 bases between them. The CDR3 spells CASSPHSESGSNLKQYF. CDR3 bases: TGTGCCAGCAGCCCCCACAGCGAATCGGGGAGTAATTTAAAGCAGTACTTC.

Points on this clone: Distinct nucleotide sequences in the sample also encode this CDR3. The chain joins TRBV5-1 to TRBJ1-4, with D hard to call. The CDR3 extends over 15 amino acids. V lost 1 base, J lost 0 bases, and 7 bases lay in between. Germline V gene data show CDR1 as SGHRS and CDR2 as YFSETQ. The CDR3 coding sequence is TGCGCCAGCAGCTTGACTGGTGCAACTAATGAAAAACTGTTTTTT. This codes for CASSLTGATNEKLFF.

The chain recombines TRBV7-9 with TRBJ2-2; 8 positions agree with TRBD2. The CDR3 has 17 amino acids. The trim removed 10 bases at V and 0 bases at J, leaving 13 bases unmatched. Germline V CDR1 and CDR2: SEHNR, FQNEAQ (reference sequence). The CDR3 nucleotides read TGTGCCACTCGTAGGAAGAGCGGGAGAGCGAACACCGGGGAGCTGTTTTTT. Translated: CATRRKSGRANTGELFF.